The T cell receptor (beta chain) described here comes from a study of T cell responses to AZD1222 COVID-19 vaccine. At the level of the study: Whether given at about 4 or about 12 weeks, second doses were pooled.

The study's findings and limits: After the peak T cell response, and only then, were repertoires sampled. White British ancestry dominated among donors, who included more females, and clonal diversity was possibly underestimated. At baseline, just 5 or 6 AZD1222 recipients tested seropositive.

Comments on this clone: Its specificity is not known.

The method was immunoSEQ multiplex PCR; TCRdb's version includes in-frame clones alone and lacks a portion of them. Counted here are roughly 120,000 clones, more than 85% occurring once; the ten biggest clones make up around 7.5%. The V gene lost 3 bases and the J gene lost 7 bases, with 19 bases spanning the gap. Germline V lookup: CDR1 LGHNT, CDR2 FRNRAP. The CDR3 runs to 17 residues. The clonotype comes from an adult in good health. Sequencing was performed on peripheral blood, taken on day 0 of AZD1222 vaccination. The J gene is TRBJ1-6, the V gene TRBV12-5, with D hard to call. CDR3 bases: TGTGCTAGTGGTTTCCAGGTCCCCGGGCAGCGAAATTCACCCCTCCACTTT. Protein sequence: CASGFQVPGQRNSPLHF.